This entry lists 3 T cell receptor beta chains sequenced from one sample in a study of T-cell reconstitution after alpha-beta-depleted transplantation in children. Unique molecular identifiers tagged the TCRbeta library. TCRdb redid the calling of the PCR reads with MiXCR, one entry per CDR3 protein. Of more than 450,000 distinct CDR3 sequences in the sample, 15% to 20% were seen once. The specimen was PBMCs from the stem cell graft donor, collected from the stem cell graft. The receptor source for this set is a human donor who donated a stem cell graft to a child with acute lymphoblastic leukemia.

This chain connects TRBV4-1 to TRBJ1-2, with D perhaps TRBD1 (5 bases). The CDR3 covers 16 residues. V was clipped by 3 bases and J by 6 bases, with 20 bases between them. CDR1 MGHRA and CDR2 YSYEKL come from the germline V gene. For the CDR3, the DNA is TGCGCCAGCAGCCATACCAAGGAGCAGGGTCTGGATGGCTACACCTTC. Its protein product is CASSHTKEQGLDGYTF.

This clonotype was picked up a small number of times. CDR3 loop: CASRAGTSGNEQFF. In DNA, the CDR3 is TGTGCCAGCAGGGCCGGGACTAGCGGGAATGAGCAGTTCTTC. This sequence joins TRBV6-1 and TRBJ2-1, with 12 nucleotides matching TRBD2. The junction had 4 bases not matched to a gene; V was cut back by 6 bases and J by 7 bases. The CDR3 spans 14 residues. Germline assignment: CDR1 MNHNS and CDR2 SASEGT.

The V and J genes are TRBV6-5 and TRBJ1-3; a weak D match, TRBD1 (5 bases). Deletions cut 8 bases from V and 4 bases from J, with 9 bases between. The CDR3 is 12 amino acids. Germline V gene lookup returns CDR1 MNHEY and CDR2 SVGAGI. The chain's CDR3 is CASSGPGNTIYF. In DNA, the CDR3 is TGTGCCAGCTCAGGGCCAGGAAACACCATATATTTT.